A single sample is the source of the 15 T cell receptor beta chains below, sequenced in a study of early stage breast cancer tumors (dated by TCRdb to 2017 to 2019). Libraries were built with the immunoSEQ multiplex PCR assay. The table comes from immuneACCESS by way of TCRdb, which keeps in-frame sequences with V and J called. Part of the clones is missing from these tables; in studies checked, under half for an unresolved V gene and the rest for unknown reasons. The sample profile shows about 19,000 clones; around 83% of them were found once. Of the sample, approximately 2% is held by the ten largest clones. The sequencing input was blood. The source of these receptors is a person in their 70s with breast cancer.

The chain uses TRBV7-2 and TRBJ2-3; D remains unclear. This CDR3 contains 14 residues. V lost 1 base, J lost 0 bases, and 5 bases lay in between. Germline V gene lookup returns CDR1 SGHTA and CDR2 FQGNSA. CDR3 sequence (DNA): TGTGCCAGCAGCTTAGGACTTAGCACAGATACGCAGTATTTT. Translation: CASSLGLSTDTQYF.

The chain is built from TRBV27 and TRBJ1-6; D not resolved. CDR1 MNHEY and CDR2 SMNVEV come from the germline V gene (reference sequence). CDR3 length: 14 amino acids. V was cut by 6 bases and J by 7 bases, with 13 bases left in between. CDR3 coding DNA: TGTGCCAGCAGCAAACAACCAAGAAATTCACCCCTCCACTTT. Protein product: CASSKQPRNSPLHF.

This chain links TRBV7-3 with TRBJ2-2; TRBD1 matches 7 bases. There are 16 residues in the CDR3. The germline V gene has CDR1 SGHTA and CDR2 FQGTGA. J lost 2 bases, V lost 6 bases, and 9 bases had no gene match. The CDR3 region is CASRRTPGGNTGELFF. CDR3 nucleotide sequence: TGTGCCAGCAGACGGACCCCAGGGGGTAACACCGGGGAGCTGTTTTTT.

The genes are TRBV25-1 and TRBJ1-4; TRBD1 might be the D (6 bases). V was shortened by 2 bases and J by 3 bases, with 13 bases between the two germline ends. This CDR3 is 16 amino acids long. Germline lookup yields CDR1 MGHDK and CDR2 SYGVNS. CDR3 sequence: CASSEGQGYANEKLFF. CDR3 DNA: TGTGCCAGCAGTGAAGGGCAGGGGTACGCTAATGAAAAACTGTTTTTT.

This clone was observed once. The V and J genes are TRBV29-1 and TRBJ2-3; perhaps TRBD2 as D (6 bases). Germline V lookup: CDR1 SQVTM, CDR2 ANQGSEA. V was shortened by 5 bases and J by 1 base, with 16 bases between the two germline ends. The CDR3 has 15 amino acids. The CDR3 region is CSVTAEGRGTDTQYF. As DNA, the CDR3 is TGCAGCGTTACCGCGGAGGGGCGGGGCACAGATACGCAGTATTTT.

CDR3 DNA: TGTGCCAGCAGTGGAGGACTAGCGGGGGGGCCGTTTTTCTACGAGCAGTACTTC. Translating it yields CASSGGLAGGPFFYEQYF. The gene calls are TRBV2 and TRBJ2-7, with 15 nucleotides matching TRBD2. The CDR3 runs 18 residues. CDR1 is SNHLY and CDR2 is FYNNEI in the germline V gene. J was trimmed by 3 bases and V by 4 bases; bases with no gene match: 10.

The sample holds a few counts of this clone. J is TRBJ1-1 and V is TRBV6-1; perhaps TRBD1 as D (5 bases). Trimming removed 7 bases at V and 6 bases at J, with 15 bases between. Germline CDR1 MNHNS, CDR2 SASEGT. The CDR3 is 13 residues long. The CDR3 DNA reads TGTGCCAGCACCCCGCTCATAGGGGCTGAAGCTTTCTTT. Translating gives CASTPLIGAEAFF.

The chain recombines TRBV6-6 with TRBJ2-3, with TRBD2 matching over 7 bases. Trimming at V came to 11 bases and at J to 0 bases, leaving 11 bases not matched to a gene. This CDR3 is built from 15 residues. Germline CDR1 MNHNY, CDR2 SVGAGI (reference sequence). The CDR3 sequence is CASKKTSVSTDTQYF. CDR3 sequence (DNA): TGTGCCTCCAAAAAAACTAGCGTAAGCACAGATACGCAGTATTTT.

The rearrangement joins TRBV29-1 to TRBJ2-5; no clear D gene. The germline V gene has CDR1 SQVTM and CDR2 ANQGSEA. The V end was cut by 2 bases, the J end by 4 bases, with 14 bases between. This CDR3 region has 14 residues. The CDR3 region is CSVEPLLPPETQYF. DNA for the CDR3: TGCAGCGTTGAACCACTGCTTCCACCAGAGACCCAGTACTTC.

The rearrangement links TRBV5-8 to TRBJ1-2; D call uncertain. Trimming pared 4 bases from V and 4 bases from J, leaving 8 bases between. The CDR3 runs to 12 residues. Germline CDR1 reads SGHTS; CDR2 reads YDEGEE. CDR3 loop: CASSPRAYGYTF. The CDR3 bases are TGTGCCAGCAGCCCGCGGGCCTATGGCTACACCTTC.

V is TRBV5-4 and J is TRBJ2-7; 7 positions match TRBD1. The CDR3 runs 13 residues. Germline CDR1 and CDR2: SGHNT and YYREEE (reference sequence). The V gene end was trimmed by 4 bases and the J gene end by 1 base; junction bases not matched to a gene: 2. The CDR3 nucleotides are TGTGCCAGCAGCCTACAGGGGTCCTACGAGCAGTACTTC. This sequence encodes CASSLQGSYEQYF.

The chain couples TRBV5-8 to TRBJ1-4; 10 nucleotides agree with TRBD1. The CDR3 consists of 15 residues. With V trimmed by 4 bases and J by 7 bases, 7 bases remained unmatched. Germline V gene lookup returns CDR1 SGHTS and CDR2 YDEGEE. The CDR3 here is CASSLKTGGVEKLFF. For the CDR3, the DNA is TGTGCCAGCAGCCTTAAGACAGGGGGCGTTGAAAAACTGTTTTTT.

This clone was observed once. The chain joins TRBV7-9 to TRBJ1-1; 8 positions agree with TRBD1. The J segment lost 4 bases and the V segment lost 5 bases, leaving 12 bases of the junction unmatched. Germline loops: CDR1 SEHNR, CDR2 FQNEAQ (reference sequence). The CDR3 extends over 16 amino acids. This chain's CDR3 is CASSPLTGDRSTEAFF. CDR3 nucleotide sequence: TGTGCCAGCAGCCCCTTGACCGGGGACAGGAGCACTGAAGCTTTCTTT.

CDR3: CASRDPSGGFTGELFF. In nucleotides, the CDR3 is TGTGCCAGCAGGGACCCTAGCGGGGGGTTTACCGGGGAGCTGTTTTTT. This chain joins TRBV5-4 and TRBJ2-2, with 11 bases lining up with TRBD2. V lost 5 bases to trimming and J lost 5 bases; unmatched junction nucleotides: 8. CDR1 and CDR2 (germline): SGHNT, YYREEE (reference sequence). This CDR3 spans 16 amino acids.

The chain is built from TRBV5-1 and TRBJ1-1; D perhaps matches TRBD1 (6 bases). Trimming removed 4 bases at V and 2 bases at J, with 15 bases between. The CDR3 extends over 15 amino acids. Germline V gives CDR1 SGHRS, CDR2 YFSETQ. The CDR3, as DNA: TGCGCCAGCAGCCATACAGGGTACTCTAACACTGAAGCTTTCTTT. It specifies CASSHTGYSNTEAFF. Full variable domain (remainder filled in from reference TRBV5-1 and TRBJ1-1): KAGVTQTPRYLIKTRGQQVTLSCSPISGHRSVSWYQQTPGQGLQFLFEYFSETQRNKGNFPGRFSGRQFSNSRSEMNVSTLELGDSALYLCASSHTGYSNTEAFFGQGTRLTVV.